The 27 T cell receptor beta chains listed next were all sequenced from one sample in a study of T-cell reconstitution after alpha-beta-depleted transplantation in children. The authors prepared the TCRbeta library with unique molecular identifiers. TCRdb analysed the PCR reads with MiXCR anew, one entry per CDR3 protein. The sample shows nearly 350,000 distinct CDR3 sequences, roughly 17% of them seen only once. Source: PBMCs, mostly from graft donor cells, taken 360 days after TCRalphabeta/CD19-depleted stem cell transplant. The origin of the receptors is a male patient between 2 and 15 years old who had a stem cell transplant for acute lymphoblastic leukemia, so the T cells may come from the graft donor.

There are many counts of this clonotype. The chain is built from TRBV4-2 and TRBJ2-7; D perhaps matches TRBD1 (5 bases). Germline loops: CDR1 LGHNA, CDR2 YNFKEQ. The CDR3 covers 15 residues. V was trimmed by 0 bases and J by 2 bases, leaving 11 bases between them. The CDR3 nucleotides read TGTGCCAGCAGCCAAGATCCCCAGGGCGCCTACGAGCAGTACTTC. Translating gives CASSQDPQGAYEQYF.

This clonotype came up a few times. The rearrangement joins TRBV12-3 or TRBV12-4 to TRBJ2-1; TRBD1 aligns across 10 bases. The CDR3 loop spans 16 amino acids. J lost 1 base, V lost 5 bases, and 5 bases had no gene match. The CDR3 sequence: CASSLKGQGSYNEQFF. For the CDR3, the DNA is TGTGCCAGCAGTCTGAAGGGACAGGGGTCCTACAATGAGCAGTTCTTC.

This clonotype has ten or more counts. The chain joins TRBV6-1 to TRBJ2-1, with unresolved D. CDR3 length equals 15 residues. The germline V gene has CDR1 MNHNS and CDR2 SASEGT. V lost 8 bases, J lost 7 bases, and 21 bases lay in between. The CDR3 region is CASWGLSGYGNEQFF. The CDR3 DNA is TGTGCCAGCTGGGGTTTATCAGGATACGGGAATGAGCAGTTCTTC.

This clonotype occurred a few times. For the CDR3, the DNA is TGTGCCAGCAGCGTCTCCAGGGAGGACGCCTACAATGAGCAGTTCTTC. Encoded protein: CASSVSREDAYNEQFF. V usage is TRBV9 and J usage is TRBJ2-1, with D perhaps TRBD2 (6 bases). V was pared by 2 bases and J by 2 bases, with 14 bases between. Germline values: CDR1 SGDLS, CDR2 YYNGEE. CDR3 size: 16 residues.

This clonotype was found a few times. This chain's CDR3 is CASSEREWYNEQFF. The CDR3 DNA reads as TGCGCCAGCAGTGAGAGGGAGTGGTACAATGAGCAGTTCTTC. The chain joins TRBV4-3 to TRBJ2-1, with D perhaps matching TRBD2 (5 bases). This CDR3 spans 14 amino acids. The V end lost 6 bases, the J end lost 4 bases, and 13 bases lay between the germline ends. Germline V gene lookup returns CDR1 LGHNA and CDR2 YSLEER.

This clonotype was found a few times. The J gene is TRBJ2-3, the V gene TRBV7-2, with TRBD2 identical over 7 bases. V was clipped by 5 bases and J by 12 bases; unmatched bases: 14. CDR3 length equals 14 residues. The germline V gene has CDR1 SGHTA and CDR2 FQGNSA. This CDR3 is CASSAPLDGRSQYF. The CDR3 region has the DNA TGTGCCAGCAGCGCGCCTCTAGACGGGAGGTCACAGTATTTT.

This rearrangement joins TRBV5-5 to TRBJ2-5; D is undetermined. CDR1 and CDR2 (germline): SGHKS, YYEKEE (reference sequence). The CDR3 covers 16 residues. Trimming removed 2 bases from V and 2 bases from J, with 16 bases in between. CDR3 DNA sequence: TGTGCCAGCAGCTTCGGATTCCGGCAAGCTCAAGAGACCCAGTACTTC. This codes for CASSFGFRQAQETQYF. The full variable domain, completed using reference TRBV5-5 and TRBJ2-5, is DAGVTQSPTHLIKTRGQQVTLRCSPISGHKSVSWYQQVLGQGPQFIFQYYEKEERGRGNFPDRFSARQFPNYSSELNVNALLLGDSALYLCASSFGFRQAQETQYFGPGTRLLVL.

Ten or more counts support this clonotype. V and J are TRBV25-1 and TRBJ2-1, with TRBD2 matching over 12 bases. After removal of 0 bases from V and 8 bases from J, the junction contained 23 bases not matched to a gene. CDR1 is MGHDK, CDR2 SYGVNS, per germline. The CDR3 has 22 residues. The CDR3 DNA reads TGTGCCAGCAGTGAATATGGGGCCGCACTAGCGGGAGGCAGGGCACATGTCTATGAGCAGTTCTTC. Its protein is CASSEYGAALAGGRAHVYEQFF.

The gene calls are TRBV5-1 and TRBJ2-2; D is ambiguous. Germline loops: CDR1 SGHRS, CDR2 YFSETQ. Between the trimmed V and J ends, which lost 3 bases and 6 bases, there was a span of 9 bases. CDR3 length: 13 residues. The CDR3: CASSSSGAGELFF. CDR3 bases: TGCGCCAGCAGCTCCTCAGGAGCCGGGGAGCTGTTTTTT.

The CDR3 loop is CASSLDYGADTQYF. CDR3 bases: TGTGCCAGCAGCTTAGATTACGGCGCAGATACGCAGTATTTT. The chain carries TRBV7-2 and TRBJ2-3; D ambiguous. The ends were cut back, 1 base at V and 4 bases at J, with 9 bases in the middle. The length of the CDR3 is 14 residues. Germline loops: CDR1 SGHTA, CDR2 FQGNSA.

The sample holds a few counts of this clonotype. The chain carries TRBV29-1 and TRBJ2-1; D gene ambiguous. Per germline, CDR1 SQVTM and CDR2 ANQGSEA. This CDR3 contains 11 residues. V shed 5 bases and J shed 4 bases, with 6 bases lying between them. The CDR3, as DNA: TGCAGCGTTACAGTATACAATGAGCAGTTCTTC. It specifies CSVTVYNEQFF.

The chain carries TRBV12-3 or TRBV12-4 and TRBJ1-1, with 7 bases identical to TRBD1. V shed 5 bases, J shed 1 base, and the junction held 4 bases outside the gene matches. The CDR3 runs 14 residues. CDR3 sequence: CASSRTGWNTEAFF. CDR3 nucleotide sequence: TGTGCCAGCAGTAGGACAGGTTGGAACACTGAAGCTTTCTTT.

The CDR3 nucleotides are TGCGCCAGCAGCCAAGATCTTGGCAGGGCCGCGACCCAGTACTTC. It is translated as CASSQDLGRAATQYF. The chain joins TRBV4-3 to TRBJ2-5; a possible D gene is TRBD1 (5 bases). V lost 0 bases and J 7 bases, leaving 15 bases between the germline ends. In germline, CDR1 is LGHNA, CDR2 YSLEER. The CDR3 totals 15 residues.

This clonotype was counted a few times. The genes are TRBV28 and TRBJ2-7; D perhaps matches TRBD2 (6 bases). V lost 8 bases and J 2 bases, leaving 13 bases between the germline ends. The CDR3 has 13 residues. Germline V gives CDR1 MDHEN, CDR2 SYDVKM. CDR3 coding DNA: TGTGCCAGCTTCGCTAGCGTACCCTACGAGCAGTACTTC. It specifies CASFASVPYEQYF.

With respect to this clonotype: At one end the junction does not follow the germline gene, possibly because of a read error. The chain recombines TRBV7-7 with TRBJ2-7; tentative D call: TRBD2 (5 bases). CDR1 and CDR2 (germline): SSHAT, FNYEAQ (reference sequence). The CDR3 is made up of 13 amino acids. CDR3: CASSFGLSYEQYF. CDR3 DNA: TGTGCTAGCAGCTTCGGACTCTCCTACGAGCAGTACTTC.

This clonotype has only a few counts. The chain combines TRBV10-3 with TRBJ2-7, with D perhaps TRBD1 (8 bases). This CDR3 spans 13 amino acids. Trimming shortened V by 6 bases and J by 3 bases, and 12 bases separated the two germline ends. Germline V gene data show CDR1 as ENHRY and CDR2 as SYGVKD. CDR3 sequence reads: CAIRTGEGYEQYF. CDR3 sequence (DNA): TGTGCCATCAGGACAGGGGAGGGCTACGAGCAGTACTTC.

The table lists this clonotype with a few counts. This chain connects TRBV4-1 to TRBJ1-1; D is perhaps TRBD1 (6 bases). Germline CDR1 MGHRA, CDR2 YSYEKL. CDR3 length equals 15 residues. The V end was cut by 0 bases, the J end by 4 bases, with 12 bases between. The DNA of the CDR3 is TGCGCCAGCAGCCAAGAACAGGGCGGGGGCACTGAAGCTTTCTTT. As protein: CASSQEQGGGTEAFF.

This clonotype was recorded a few times. DNA of the CDR3: TGTGCCAGCAGCTCAACAGGGTACGAGCAGTACTTC. Its translation: CASSSTGYEQYF. The chain couples TRBV5-6 to TRBJ2-7, with D possibly TRBD1 on 6 matching bases. The V gene's germline CDR1 is SGHDT and CDR2 YYEEEE. V dropped 3 bases and J dropped 4 bases, with 8 bases sitting between them. This CDR3 contains 12 residues.

There are many counts of this clonotype. The chain couples TRBV7-3 to TRBJ1-1; weak D call: TRBD1 (5 bases). V was shortened by 0 bases and J by 1 base, with 9 bases between the two germline ends. This CDR3 comprises 15 residues. The germline CDR1 and CDR2 sequences are SGHTA and FQGTGA. The CDR3 DNA reads as TGTGCCAGCAGCTTAACGGGGGTCCGGAACACTGAAGCTTTCTTT. Its protein product is CASSLTGVRNTEAFF.

This clonotype has more than one count but fewer than ten. The J gene is TRBJ2-7, the V gene TRBV25-1; D is unresolved. Germline V gives CDR1 MGHDK, CDR2 SYGVNS. The CDR3 loop spans 13 amino acids. The V gene lost 4 bases and the J gene lost 1 base, with 8 bases spanning the gap. As DNA, the CDR3 is TGTGCCAGCAGTGTTTCCGGATCCTACGAGCAGTACTTC. Translation gives CASSVSGSYEQYF.

This clonotype has just a few counts. V and J are TRBV28 and TRBJ2-7, with 8 bases matching TRBD1. The CDR3 runs 14 residues. Germline CDR1 MDHEN, CDR2 SYDVKM. V trimming: 6 bases; J trimming: 3 bases; junction bases outside the gene matches: 7. Written as DNA, the CDR3 is TGTGCCAGCAGCCCTTTGACAGGGGACTACGAGCAGTACTTC. The encoded protein is CASSPLTGDYEQYF.

The sample holds a few counts of this clonotype. The rearrangement uses TRBV10-3 and TRBJ2-6, with D hard to call. The CDR3 length is 18 residues. Per germline, CDR1 ENHRY and CDR2 SYGVKD. V shed 8 bases and J shed 0 bases, with 20 bases lying between them. CDR3 residues: CAIARIPPANSGANVLTF. The DNA of the CDR3 is TGTGCCATCGCCCGCATCCCCCCTGCAAACTCTGGGGCCAACGTCCTGACTTTC.

There are a few counts of this clonotype. The rearrangement links TRBV19 to TRBJ2-7, with 8 bases fitting TRBD1. V gave up 10 bases and J gave up 2 bases; unmatched junction bases: 4. The CDR3 sequence is 12 residues long. Per the germline V gene, CDR1 is LNHDA and CDR2 is SQIVND (reference sequence). The CDR3 protein is CATGQGTYEQYF. Written as DNA, the CDR3 is TGTGCCACCGGACAGGGAACCTACGAGCAGTACTTC.

This clonotype came up a few times. V gene TRBV7-9 combines with J gene TRBJ2-2; D is undetermined. The CDR3 is 15 amino acids. Germline V gives CDR1 SEHNR, CDR2 FQNEAQ (reference sequence). Trimming pared 3 bases from V and 4 bases from J, leaving 12 bases between. CDR3 residues: CASSLPLTVTGELFF. CDR3 in DNA: TGTGCCAGCAGCTTGCCCTTGACTGTCACCGGGGAGCTGTTTTTT.

This chain links TRBV15 with TRBJ2-1; the D gene is possibly TRBD2 (6 bases). CDR1 is LNHNV, CDR2 YYDKDF, per germline (reference sequence). The CDR3 runs 13 residues. Trimming pared 4 bases from V and 14 bases from J, leaving 18 bases between. The CDR3 protein is CATSTGSGPQEFF. The CDR3 region has the DNA TGTGCCACCAGCACTGGTAGCGGCCCCCAGGAGTTCTTC.

V and J are TRBV9 and TRBJ2-1, with D perhaps being TRBD1 or TRBD2 (5 bases each). V lost 4 bases and J lost 5, with 7 bases in between. This CDR3 contains 12 residues. CDR1 and CDR2 (germline): SGDLS, YYNGEE. The CDR3 DNA is TGTGCCAGCAGCTCGGGACACAATGAGCAGTTCTTC. Its protein product is CASSSGHNEQFF.

Only a few counts were recorded for this clonotype. V is TRBV6-2 or TRBV6-3 and J is TRBJ2-7, with a possible D match to TRBD1 (5 bases). Trimming took off 0 bases at V and 0 bases at J, with 9 bases between the two ends. The CDR3 sequence is 15 residues long. Germline CDR1 is MNHEY and CDR2 is SVGEGT. The CDR3 here is CASSYSRANSYEQYF. The DNA for the CDR3 is TGTGCCAGCAGTTACTCCAGGGCCAACTCCTACGAGCAGTACTTC.